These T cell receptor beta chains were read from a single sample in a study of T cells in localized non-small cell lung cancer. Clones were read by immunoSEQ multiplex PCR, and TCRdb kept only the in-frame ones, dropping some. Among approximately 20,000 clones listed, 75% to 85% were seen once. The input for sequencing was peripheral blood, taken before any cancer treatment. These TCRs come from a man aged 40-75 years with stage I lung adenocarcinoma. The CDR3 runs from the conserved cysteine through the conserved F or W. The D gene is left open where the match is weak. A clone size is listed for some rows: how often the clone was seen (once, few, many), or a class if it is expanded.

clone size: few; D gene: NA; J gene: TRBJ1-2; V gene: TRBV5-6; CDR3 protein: CASSSRGGSRGSYTF; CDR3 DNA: TGTGCCAGCAGCTCCCGAGGGGGGTCGAGGGGGAGCTACACCTTC
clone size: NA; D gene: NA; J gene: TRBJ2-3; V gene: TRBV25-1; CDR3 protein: CASTLKDTQYF; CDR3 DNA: TGTGCCAGCACTTTAAAGGATACGCAGTATTTT
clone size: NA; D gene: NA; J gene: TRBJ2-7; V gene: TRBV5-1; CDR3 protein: CASSFGAVDYEQYF; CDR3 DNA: TGCGCCAGCAGCTTCGGGGCAGTGGATTACGAGCAGTACTTC
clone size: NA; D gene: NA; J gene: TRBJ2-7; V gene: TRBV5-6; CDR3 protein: CASSPTGPAYEQYF; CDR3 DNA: TGTGCCAGCAGCCCGACAGGACCAGCTTACGAGCAGTACTTC
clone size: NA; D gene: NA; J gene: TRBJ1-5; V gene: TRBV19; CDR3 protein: CASSSSSGNWPQHF; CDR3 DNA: TGTGCCAGTAGTTCCTCGTCGGGGAACTGGCCCCAGCATTTT
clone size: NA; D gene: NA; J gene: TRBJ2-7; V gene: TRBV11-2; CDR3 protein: CASSLDGSYEQYF; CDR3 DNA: TGTGCCAGCAGCTTGGACGGATCCTACGAGCAGTACTTC
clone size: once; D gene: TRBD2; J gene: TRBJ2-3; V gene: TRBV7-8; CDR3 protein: CASSSRTSGRRADTQYF; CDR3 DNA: TGTGCCAGCAGCTCGAGGACTAGCGGGAGGCGCGCAGATACGCAGTATTTT
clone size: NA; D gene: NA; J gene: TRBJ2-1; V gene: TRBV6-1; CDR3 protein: CATKRVGEQFF; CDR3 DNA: TGTGCAACCAAAAGGGTTGGTGAGCAGTTCTTC
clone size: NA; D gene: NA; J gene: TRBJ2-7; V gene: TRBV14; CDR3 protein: CASSRLDRKLYEQYF; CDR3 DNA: TGTGCCAGCAGCCGCCTCGACAGGAAGCTGTACGAGCAGTACTTC
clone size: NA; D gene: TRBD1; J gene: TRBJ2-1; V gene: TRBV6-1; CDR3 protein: CASSVGQGGYNEQFF; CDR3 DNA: TGTGCCAGCAGTGTTGGACAGGGAGGCTACAATGAGCAGTTCTTC
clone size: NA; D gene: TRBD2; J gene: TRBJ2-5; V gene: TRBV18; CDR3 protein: CASSPLASGVGETQYF; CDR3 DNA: TGTGCCAGCTCACCACTGGCTAGCGGGGTAGGAGAGACCCAGTACTTC
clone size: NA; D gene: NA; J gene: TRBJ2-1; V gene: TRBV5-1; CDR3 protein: CASKVGTLDEQFF; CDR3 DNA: TGCGCCAGCAAGGTCGGGACTCTGGATGAGCAGTTCTTC
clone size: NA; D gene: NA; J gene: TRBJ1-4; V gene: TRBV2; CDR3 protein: CAIQGTDRNEKLFF; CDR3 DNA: TGTGCCATCCAGGGGACGGACCGTAATGAAAAACTGTTTTTT
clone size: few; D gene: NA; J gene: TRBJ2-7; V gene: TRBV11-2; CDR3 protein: CASATGYEQYF; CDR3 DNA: TGTGCCAGCGCCACCGGGTACGAGCAGTACTTC
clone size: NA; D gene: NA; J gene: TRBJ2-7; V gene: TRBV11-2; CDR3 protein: CASSLGGINEQYF; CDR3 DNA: TGTGCCAGCAGCCTCGGGGGCATTAACGAGCAGTACTTC
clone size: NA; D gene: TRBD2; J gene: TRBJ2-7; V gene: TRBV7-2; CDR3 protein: CASSPGLAGHEQYF; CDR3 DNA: TGTGCCAGCAGCCCCGGACTAGCGGGGCACGAGCAGTACTTC
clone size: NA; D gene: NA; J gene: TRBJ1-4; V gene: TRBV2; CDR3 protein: CASSERVGVGKLFF; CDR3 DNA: TGTGCCAGCAGTGAAAGAGTAGGGGTCGGAAAACTGTTTTTT
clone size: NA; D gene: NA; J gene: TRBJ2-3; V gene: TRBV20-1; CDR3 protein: CSASIGGAQYF; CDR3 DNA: TGCAGTGCTAGTATAGGAGGGGCGCAGTATTTT
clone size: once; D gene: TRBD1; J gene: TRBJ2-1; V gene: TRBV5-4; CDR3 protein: CASSWGDRGIYNEQFF; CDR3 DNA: TGTGCCAGCAGCTGGGGGGACAGGGGGATCTACAATGAGCAGTTCTTC
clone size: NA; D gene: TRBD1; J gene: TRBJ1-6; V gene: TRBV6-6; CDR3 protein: CASSPGRGYSPLHF; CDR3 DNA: TGTGCCAGCAGCCCGGGCAGGGGGTATTCACCCCTCCACTTT
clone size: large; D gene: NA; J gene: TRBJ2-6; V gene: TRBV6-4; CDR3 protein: CASSPDSGANVLTF; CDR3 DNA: TGTGCCAGCAGTCCAGACTCTGGGGCCAACGTCCTGACTTTC
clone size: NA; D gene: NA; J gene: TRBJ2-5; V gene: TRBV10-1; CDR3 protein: CASKSETQYF; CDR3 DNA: TGCGCCAGCAAATCGGAGACCCAGTACTTC
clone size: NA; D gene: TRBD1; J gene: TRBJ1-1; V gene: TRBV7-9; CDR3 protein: CARSLAPGTGPYTEAFF; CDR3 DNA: TGTGCCAGAAGCTTAGCACCCGGGACAGGGCCCTACACTGAAGCTTTCTTT
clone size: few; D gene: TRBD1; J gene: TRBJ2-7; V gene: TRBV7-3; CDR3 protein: CASSAGTGKLYF; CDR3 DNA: TGTGCCAGCAGTGCCGGGACAGGGAAGCTGTACTTC
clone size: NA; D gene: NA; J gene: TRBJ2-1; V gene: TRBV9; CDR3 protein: CASSYGAGVSNEQFF; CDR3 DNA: TGTGCCAGCAGCTATGGGGCAGGGGTTAGCAATGAGCAGTTCTTC
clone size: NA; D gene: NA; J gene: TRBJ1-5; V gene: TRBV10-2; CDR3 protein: CASSPGDGQPQHF; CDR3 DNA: TGCGCCAGCAGTCCGGGAGATGGTCAGCCCCAGCATTTT